The sequence of this TCR beta chain was determined in a study of siplizumab effects on memory and regulatory T cells. Study results and limitations: Contribution to the alloresponse seemed major for naive T cells, which also seemed more diverse than memory cells. The study did not confirm that proliferating Tregs from siplizumab cultures were suppressive.

Trimming stripped 2 bases from V and 5 bases from J, with 9 bases between. Germline V gene data show CDR1 as MNHEY and CDR2 as SMNVEV (reference sequence). CDR3 length: 13 amino acids. Assay: immunoSEQ multiplex PCR; the TCRdb copy retains only in-frame clones and omits some. The sample holds about 100,000 clones, 90% to 95% seen once. A remark on this clone: Antigen specificity is unknown.

J is TRBJ1-2 and V is TRBV27; the D is unclear. The TCR sequence derives from a human donor in good health. Sequenced input: non-Treg CD4+ T cells sorted from blood. The CDR3 DNA follows: TGTGCCAGCAGTTTAAAGGGCAGATATGGCTACACCTTC. Encoded protein: CASSLKGRYGYTF.